The TCR beta chain under discussion was sequenced for a study of vaccination and CD4 T cells after COVID-19. The V and J ends lost 3 bases and 6 bases respectively, with 12 bases between them. This CDR3 has 14 amino acids. Germline assignment: CDR1 LNHDA and CDR2 SQIVND (reference sequence). Researchers used the Oncomine TCR Beta short-read assay to sequence DNA from cultured CD4+ T cells. Genomic DNA was drawn out of CD4+ T cells grown in culture. Each CDR3 protein is one row after TCRdb ran MiXCR on the PCR reads. This table holds over 9,000 distinct CDR3 sequences, roughly a third found once. The treatment is: roughly 11-day PBMC culture with coronavirus spike peptide pools or control peptides (ViraFEST assay). The unexposed donor provided CD4+ T cells, which were taken before the COVID-19 pandemic (2011-2018). For ViraFEST, peptide pools expanded antigen-specific T cells, after which the TCRs were sequenced. Culture of some 1.9 million PBMCs per well took place with around 10 IU/ml IL-2 and 8.5 to 10 ug/ml peptide pools. These CD4+ T cells came from roughly 11-day cultures by negative selection. Subject to cell availability, CD4+ T cells from unexposed donors were probed with SARS-CoV-2 S/N and four cold-coronavirus spikes.

Turning to this clonotype: Its cognate antigen is unknown.

This clonotype was sampled from a human donor in good health. Sequencing input: CD4+ T cells from blood, cultured in vitro. The V call is TRBV19, the J call TRBJ1-5, with D unclear. CDR3: CASSIQSVFQPQHF. The CDR3 DNA follows: TGTGCCAGTAGTATTCAGTCGGTCTTTCAGCCCCAGCATTTT.